This T cell receptor (beta chain) emerged from a study of blood T cell repertoires in COVID-19 (dated by TCRdb to 2020 to 2021). Background on the whole study: Samples from collaborators originated in the United States, Italy and Spain and spanned both the acute and convalescent phases of COVID-19. The prospective study material was composed of cDNA or gDNA derived from T cells, B-cell-depleted T cells, or PBMCs. The dataset comprised deeply sampled blood TCRbeta repertoires from subjects exposed to, actively infected with, or recovered from COVID-19. A freely available public database, intended as a resource for researchers studying the immune response to SARS-CoV-2, is where the repertoires were released. Samples came from the ongoing ImmuneRACE study (first 160 participants) plus 1,254 subjects from 6 global collaborators. Sample metadata almost always included a de-identified subject ID, COVID-19 status, age in years and sex. Where available, HLA class I and class II types were taken from metadata supplied by the sample provider and were not determined by assay-based typing.

About this clone: No antigen is known for it. The record has no base qualities; no much larger clone is one base away.

Samples from volunteer blood donors who had recovered from COVID-19 were contributed by a second Seattle source. Collaborating institutions collected whole blood in K2EDTA tubes following their own protocols. For TCRbeta analysis, collaborators shipped samples as frozen whole blood, isolated PBMCs, or DNA extracted from either of those sample types. The CDR3, from cysteine to phenylalanine, totals 13 residues. CDR3 DNA only is kept here, 39 bases in frame from base 1. At the junction V is shortened by 0 bases and J by 3 bases, with 6 bases in between. CDR1 and CDR2, per the germline V gene, are SGHRS and YFSETQ. Overall study results and their limits: Clinical and demographic metadata were provided uncurated, with the amount varying by source and participant.

TCRbeta CDR3 regions were amplified from genomic DNA by means of the immunoSEQ Assay, a bias-controlled multiplex PCR. In the paper's pipeline: Nucleated cell counts per sample were estimated from amplification of reference gene primers within the assay. To quantify the absolute abundance of each unique TCRbeta CDR3 rearrangement, sequence reads were collapsed and filtered. For each sample, productive Simpson clonality was calculated as the square root of Simpson's diversity index across productive rearrangements. TCRdb took over this immuneACCESS table, retaining in-frame rearrangements with V and J assigned. Such tables are incomplete; in checked studies, under half of the missing clones stem from an unresolved V gene, and the remainder is unexplained. V and J calls and clone size come straight from that table; D and trimming were deduced from the DNA. A total of about 220,000 clones appear in this sample, 80% to 90% of them only once. Roughly 4.6% of the sample lies in the top ten.

Sequencing was done on a sample of peripheral blood. This sequence was found in a woman aged 60-75 years who had recovered from COVID-19. The rearranged chain carries TRBV5-1 and TRBJ1-2; a weak D assignment points to TRBD1 (5 bases agree). The CDR3: CASSLGGDYGYTF. The DNA sequence reads TGCGCCAGCAGCTTGGGGGGCGACTATGGCTACACCTTC.